This T cell receptor beta chain was obtained from a study of early T cells in non-severe SARS-CoV-2 infection. Study-level information: Sequencing of unsorted whole blood was done on bulk RNA, leaving chains unpaired.

This clonotype was seen repeatedly, ten times or more. Antigen unknown. General observations from the study: VDJdb-based annotation leaned toward anti-spike CD8 responses and missed private and CD4 specificities.

Individual cDNA molecules carried attached unique molecular identifiers. Each CDR3 protein gets one entry after TCRdb re-called the 5' RACE reads with MiXCR. The table records roughly 27,000 distinct CDR3 sequences, less than 5% of them present only once. The CDR3 spans 15 residues. The germline gives CDR1 SGHRS, CDR2 YFSETQ. The V and J ends lost 6 bases and 4 bases respectively, with 16 bases between them. The clonotype originates from an adult who was a healthcare worker with PCR-confirmed SARS-CoV-2 infection or an uninfected control (not recorded which). The source material was whole blood. V gene TRBV5-1 combines with J gene TRBJ2-2; D may be TRBD1 or TRBD2 (5 bases each). CDR3 DNA: TGCGCCAGCACCCCGATGGGACCGTTCACCGGGGAGCTGTTTTTT. Translating it yields CASTPMGPFTGELFF.